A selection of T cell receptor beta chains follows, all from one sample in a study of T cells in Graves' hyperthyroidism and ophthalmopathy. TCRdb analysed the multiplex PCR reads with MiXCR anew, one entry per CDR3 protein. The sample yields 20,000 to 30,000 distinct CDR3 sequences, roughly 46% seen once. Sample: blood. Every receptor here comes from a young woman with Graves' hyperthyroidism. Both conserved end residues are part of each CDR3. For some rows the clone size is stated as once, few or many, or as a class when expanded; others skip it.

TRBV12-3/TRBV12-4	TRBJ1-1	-	CASSPGQTGNTEAFF
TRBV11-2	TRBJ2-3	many	CACSLTGSGGRPSTDTQYF
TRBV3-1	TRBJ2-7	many	CASSPGGWDQQYF
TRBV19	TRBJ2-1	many	CASSIEGGSSYNEQFF
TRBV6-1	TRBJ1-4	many	CASSGQGSEKLFF
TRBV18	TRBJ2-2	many	CASSPGRHTGELFF
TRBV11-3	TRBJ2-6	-	CASSAQVNTEAF
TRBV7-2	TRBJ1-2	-	CASSLARGRIGYGCTF
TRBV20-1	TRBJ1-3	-	CSARHGQLPGNTIYF
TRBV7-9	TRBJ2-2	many	CASSFRGNQEAGELFF
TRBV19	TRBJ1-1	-	CANSGQVGAEAFF
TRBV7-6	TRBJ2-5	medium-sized	CASSLYVAAQETQYF
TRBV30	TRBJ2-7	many	CAWSILDEQYF
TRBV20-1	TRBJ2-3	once	CSAKTSGVDTQYF